This T cell receptor (beta chain) is from a study of T cells in Graves' hyperthyroidism and ophthalmopathy. This clonotype was detected many times. This CDR3 comprises 14 residues. Germline V gene sequence: CDR1 DFQATT, CDR2 SNEGSKA (reference sequence). Trimming cost V 1 base and J 1 base, with 10 bases left between them. Researchers took RNA transcripts and amplified the TCR beta CDR3 regions from them. With the HTBI primer set, the TCR CDR3 went through a first round of RT-PCR. MiXCR, run by TCRdb on the multiplex PCR reads, gives a single entry per CDR3 protein. The data show hundreds of thousands of distinct CDR3 sequences, around 20% seen once.

This sequence joins TRBV20-1 and TRBJ2-5, with D unresolved. The sequence was collected from a woman in her forties or fifties with Graves' hyperthyroidism that later progressed to Graves' ophthalmopathy. Sequencing was carried out using blood. The CDR3 spells CSARVPGGQETQYF. CDR3 sequence (DNA): TGCAGTGCTAGAGTCCCGGGTGGCCAAGAGACCCAGTACTTC.